One sample yielded the 10 T cell receptor beta chains listed below, sequenced in a study of T-cell reconstitution after alpha-beta-depleted transplantation in children. Unique molecular identifiers were incorporated into the prepared TCRbeta library. TCRdb re-derived calls from the PCR reads in MiXCR, one entry per CDR3 protein. The table has about 250,000 distinct CDR3 sequences, 24% seen once. Sequenced material: PBMCs, mostly from graft donor cells, taken 360 days after TCRalphabeta/CD19-depleted stem cell transplant. These receptors came from a female patient aged 2-15 years who had a stem cell transplant for congenital amegakaryocytic thrombocytopenia, so the T cells may come from the graft donor.

This clonotype appeared a few times. The chain is built from TRBV5-1 and TRBJ1-2; 9 bases fit TRBD1. The CDR3 runs 15 residues. CDR1 and CDR2 from the germline V gene are SGHRS and YFSETQ. The J segment lost 4 bases and the V segment lost 4 bases, leaving 8 bases of the junction unmatched. The CDR3 DNA follows: TGCGCCAGCAGCGGGTCGGACAGGGGTGGCTATGGCTACACCTTC. It specifies CASSGSDRGGYGYTF.

The chain employs TRBV20-1 and TRBJ1-6, with D unresolved. Germline CDR1 reads DFQATT; CDR2 reads SNEGSKA (reference sequence). The CDR3 has 14 residues. The V end was cut by 1 base, the J end by 10 bases, with 14 bases between. CDR3 region: CSARGLGGFSPLHF. CDR3 coding DNA: TGCAGTGCTAGAGGATTGGGTGGATTCTCACCCCTCCACTTT.

The rearrangement uses TRBV20-1 and TRBJ2-1; the match to TRBD2 covers 8 bases. Germline-derived CDR1 and CDR2 are DFQATT and SNEGSKA (reference sequence). This CDR3 region has 14 residues. Trimming cost V 4 bases and J 6 bases; bases outside gene matches: 8. The CDR3 is CSATRWAGGNEQFF. For the CDR3, the DNA is TGCAGTGCTACCCGCTGGGCGGGAGGCAATGAGCAGTTCTTC.

This rearrangement joins TRBV30 to TRBJ1-4; unclear D gene. V was shortened by 3 bases and J by 8 bases, with 25 bases between the two germline ends. The germline V gene encodes CDR1 GTSNPN and CDR2 SVGIG (reference sequence). This CDR3 region has 17 residues. CDR3 loop: CAWSLGIGPSGTEKLFF. The CDR3 DNA follows: TGTGCCTGGAGCCTGGGAATCGGACCCTCGGGAACCGAAAAACTGTTTTTT.

This chain joins TRBV29-1 and TRBJ2-1; D not certain. Germline CDR1 is SQVTM and CDR2 is ANQGSEA. The CDR3 runs to 16 residues. The V end was cut by 4 bases, the J end by 3 bases, with 19 bases between. Written as DNA, the CDR3 is TGCAGCGTTGTAGAGAGGCCAAATCCTCTCTACAATGAGCAGTTCTTC. Translation: CSVVERPNPLYNEQFF.

In this sample, this clonotype turned up a few times. The chain combines TRBV29-1 with TRBJ2-6; possibly TRBD1 for D (5 bases). Per the germline V gene, CDR1 is SQVTM and CDR2 is ANQGSEA. The CDR3 loop spans 14 amino acids. V shed 7 bases and J shed 2 bases, with 12 bases lying between them. The CDR3 sequence is CSAADRPGANVLTF. The CDR3 DNA reads TGCAGCGCCGCCGACAGACCTGGGGCCAACGTCCTGACTTTC.

The rearrangement uses TRBV20-1 and TRBJ2-5; a possible D gene is TRBD2 (6 bases). V was shortened by 6 bases and J by 4 bases, with 15 bases between the two germline ends. The CDR3 sequence is 13 residues long. Germline V gene lookup returns CDR1 DFQATT and CDR2 SNEGSKA (reference sequence). CDR3 sequence reads: CSARGAPLETQYF. CDR3 DNA sequence: TGCAGTGCACGCGGGGCTCCTCTAGAGACCCAGTACTTC.

To note about this clonotype: The germline gene is not matched at one end of the junction; a read error may be the cause. The chain links TRBV12-3 or TRBV12-4 to TRBJ2-7, with D possibly matching TRBD2 (5 bases). This CDR3 is 14 amino acids long. CDR3 amino acids: CASSRGPFRYGQYF. As DNA, the CDR3 is TGTGCCAGCAGCCGCGGGCCATTTCGCTACGGGCAGTACTTC.

V usage is TRBV7-2 and J usage is TRBJ1-5, with D hard to call. Trimming cost V 1 base and J 6 bases, with 10 bases left between them. This CDR3 region has 14 residues. Germline assignment: CDR1 SGHTA and CDR2 FQGNSA. CDR3 loop: CASSLDGVSQPQHF. DNA of the CDR3: TGTGCCAGCAGCTTAGATGGGGTTAGTCAGCCCCAGCATTTT.

The rearrangement links TRBV5-1 to TRBJ2-5, with 11 nucleotides matching TRBD2. The CDR3 runs to 16 residues. Per germline, CDR1 SGHRS and CDR2 YFSETQ. V lost 4 bases, J lost 2 bases, and 7 bases stayed unmatched. CDR3 coding DNA: TGCGCCAGCAGCAAAACGGGACTAGCGGTGCAAGAGACCCAGTACTTC. Translation gives CASSKTGLAVQETQYF.